This T cell receptor (beta chain) was captured in a study of control samples from healthy donors and cancer patients. CDR3 size: 14 residues. Germline V gives CDR1 MDHEN, CDR2 SYDVKM. V lost 2 bases and J 1 base, leaving 9 bases between the germline ends. Profiled with immunoSEQ multiplex PCR; TCRdb holds only in-frame clones, not every one. This table has some 54,000 clones, 95% to 97% appearing once. Sequencing input: blood. This receptor was identified in a woman in her 30s in good health. The chain couples TRBV28 to TRBJ2-7; D is uncertain. The CDR3 nucleotides read TGTGCCAGCAGTTTACCCGCCGTATCCTACGAGCAGTACTTC. Protein sequence: CASSLPAVSYEQYF.